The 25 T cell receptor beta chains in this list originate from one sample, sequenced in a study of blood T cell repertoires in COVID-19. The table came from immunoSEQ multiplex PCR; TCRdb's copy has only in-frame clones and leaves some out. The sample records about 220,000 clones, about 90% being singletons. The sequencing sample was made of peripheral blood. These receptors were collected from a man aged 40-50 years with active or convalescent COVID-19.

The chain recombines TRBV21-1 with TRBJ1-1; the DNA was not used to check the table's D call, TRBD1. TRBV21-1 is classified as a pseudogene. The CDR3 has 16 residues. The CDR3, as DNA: TGTGCCAGCAGAGCCCCGCCGGACAAGCTAGGTACTGAAGCTTTCTTT. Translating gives CASRAPPDKLGTEAFF.

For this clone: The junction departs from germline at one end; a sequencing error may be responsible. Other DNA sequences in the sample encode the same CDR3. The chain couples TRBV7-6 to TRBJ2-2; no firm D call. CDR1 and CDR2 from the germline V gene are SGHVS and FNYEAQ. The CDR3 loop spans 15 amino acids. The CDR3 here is CASSFQELNTGELFF. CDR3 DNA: TGTGCTAGCAGCTTTCAAGAGCTGAACACCGGGGAGCTGTTTTTT.

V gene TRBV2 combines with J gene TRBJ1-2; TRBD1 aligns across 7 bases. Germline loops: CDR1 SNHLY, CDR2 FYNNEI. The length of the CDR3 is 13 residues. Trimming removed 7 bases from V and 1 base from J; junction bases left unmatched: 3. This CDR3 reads CASKRDSNYGYTF. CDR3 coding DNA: TGTGCCAGCAAAAGGGACAGTAACTATGGCTACACCTTC.

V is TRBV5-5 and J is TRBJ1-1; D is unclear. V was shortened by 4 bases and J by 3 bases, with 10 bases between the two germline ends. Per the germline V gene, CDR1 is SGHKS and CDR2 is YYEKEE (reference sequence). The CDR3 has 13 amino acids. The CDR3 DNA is TGTGCCAGCAGCCTGAATGGAGACACTGAAGCTTTCTTT. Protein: CASSLNGDTEAFF.

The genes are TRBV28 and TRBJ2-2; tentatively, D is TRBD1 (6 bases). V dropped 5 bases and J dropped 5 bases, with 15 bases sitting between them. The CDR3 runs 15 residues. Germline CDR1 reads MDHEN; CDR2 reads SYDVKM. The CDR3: CASSLDRFPTGELFF. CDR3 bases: TGTGCCAGCAGTCTAGACAGGTTTCCAACCGGGGAGCTGTTTTTT.

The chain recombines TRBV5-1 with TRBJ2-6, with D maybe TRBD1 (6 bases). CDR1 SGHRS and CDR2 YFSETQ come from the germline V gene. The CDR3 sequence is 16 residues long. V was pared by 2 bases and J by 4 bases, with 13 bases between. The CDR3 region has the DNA TGCGCCAGCAGCTTTGCAGGGGTTAGAGGGGCCAACGTCCTGACTTTC. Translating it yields CASSFAGVRGANVLTF.

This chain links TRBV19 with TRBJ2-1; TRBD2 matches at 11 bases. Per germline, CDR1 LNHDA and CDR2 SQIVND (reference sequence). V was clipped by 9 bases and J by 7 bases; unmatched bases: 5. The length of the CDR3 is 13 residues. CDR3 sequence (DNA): TGTGCCAGCGATACTAGCGGGAGAAATGAGCAGTTCTTC. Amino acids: CASDTSGRNEQFF.

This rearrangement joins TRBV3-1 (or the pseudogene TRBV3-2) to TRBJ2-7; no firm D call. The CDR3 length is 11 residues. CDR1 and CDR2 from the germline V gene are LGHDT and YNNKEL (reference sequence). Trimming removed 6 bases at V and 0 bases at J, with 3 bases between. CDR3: CASSRSYEQYF. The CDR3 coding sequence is TGTGCCAGCAGTCGCTCCTACGAGCAGTACTTC.

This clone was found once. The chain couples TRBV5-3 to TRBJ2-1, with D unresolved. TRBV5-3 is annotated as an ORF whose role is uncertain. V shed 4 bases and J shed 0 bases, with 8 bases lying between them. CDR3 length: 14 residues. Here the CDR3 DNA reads TGTGCCAGAAGCAGATATAGCTCCTACAATGAGCAGTTCTTC. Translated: CARSRYSSYNEQFF.

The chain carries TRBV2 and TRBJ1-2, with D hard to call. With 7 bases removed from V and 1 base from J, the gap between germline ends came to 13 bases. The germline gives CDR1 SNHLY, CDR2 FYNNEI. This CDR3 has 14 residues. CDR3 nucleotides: TGTGCCAGCACCCCGAACGGGATTAACTATGGCTACACCTTC. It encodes CASTPNGINYGYTF.

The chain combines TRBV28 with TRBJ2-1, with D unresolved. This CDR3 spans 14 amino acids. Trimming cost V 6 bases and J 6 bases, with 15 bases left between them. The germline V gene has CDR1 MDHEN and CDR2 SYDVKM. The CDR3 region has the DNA TGTGCCAGCAGCTTGGCGGCAATTAGCAATGAGCAGTTCTTC. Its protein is CASSLAAISNEQFF.

This CDR3 is CASRLGQGGNTIYF. CDR3 DNA: TGTGCCAGCAGGCTGGGACAGGGGGGAAACACCATATATTTT. This sequence joins TRBV5-6 and TRBJ1-3; TRBD1 aligns across 10 bases. The junction had 3 bases not matched to a gene; V was cut back by 5 bases and J by 4 bases. Germline CDR1 SGHDT, CDR2 YYEEEE. The CDR3 totals 14 residues.

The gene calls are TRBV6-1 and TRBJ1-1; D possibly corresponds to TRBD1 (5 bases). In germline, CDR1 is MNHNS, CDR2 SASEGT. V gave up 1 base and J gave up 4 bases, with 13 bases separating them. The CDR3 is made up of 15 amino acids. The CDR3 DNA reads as TGTGCCAGCAGTGAAGTTTGGGACGGGGGCACTGAAGCTTTCTTT. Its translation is CASSEVWDGGTEAFF.

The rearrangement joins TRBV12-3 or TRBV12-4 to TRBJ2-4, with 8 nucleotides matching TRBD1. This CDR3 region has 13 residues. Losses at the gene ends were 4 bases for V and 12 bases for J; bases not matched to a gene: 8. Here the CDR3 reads CASSSGGGSGQYF. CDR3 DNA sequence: TGTGCCAGCAGTTCAGGGGGCGGGTCTGGTCAGTACTTC.

Written as DNA, the CDR3 is TGTGCCAGCAGCACGTACAGGCCGAAAAGCTCCTACGAGCAGTACTTC. Translated, it gives CASSTYRPKSSYEQYF. V gene TRBV5-4 combines with J gene TRBJ2-7, with D possibly TRBD1 on 5 matching bases. V dropped 4 bases and J dropped 0 bases, with 17 bases sitting between them. Germline CDR1 and CDR2: SGHNT and YYREEE (reference sequence). This CDR3 comprises 16 residues. Filled out from reference TRBV5-4 and TRBJ2-7, the complete variable domain reads ETGVTQSPTHLIKTRGQQVTLRCSSQSGHNTVSWYQQALGQGPQFIFQYYREEENGRGNFPPRFSGLQFPNYSSELNVNALELDDSALYLCASSTYRPKSSYEQYFGPGTRLTVT.

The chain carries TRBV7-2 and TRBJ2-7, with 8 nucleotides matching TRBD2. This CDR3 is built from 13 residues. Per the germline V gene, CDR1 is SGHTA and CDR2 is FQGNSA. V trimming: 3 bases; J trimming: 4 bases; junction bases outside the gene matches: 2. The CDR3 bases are TGTGCCAGCAGCTTTCGGGGGGGGTACGAGCAGTACTTC. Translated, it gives CASSFRGGYEQYF.

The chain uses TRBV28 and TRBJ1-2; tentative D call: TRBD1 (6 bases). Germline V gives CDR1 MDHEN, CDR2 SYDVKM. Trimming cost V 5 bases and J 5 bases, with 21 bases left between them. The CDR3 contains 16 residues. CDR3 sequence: CASSQPHRGLYYGYTF. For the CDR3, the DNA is TGTGCCAGCAGTCAACCTCATAGGGGGTTGTATTATGGCTACACCTTC.

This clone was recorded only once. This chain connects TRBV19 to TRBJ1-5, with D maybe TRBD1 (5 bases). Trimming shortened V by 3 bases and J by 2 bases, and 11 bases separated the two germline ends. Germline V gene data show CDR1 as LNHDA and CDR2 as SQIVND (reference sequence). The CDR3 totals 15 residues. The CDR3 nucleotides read TGTGCCAGTAGTATTACGACGGGGGGCAATCAGCCCCAGCATTTT. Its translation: CASSITTGGNQPQHF.

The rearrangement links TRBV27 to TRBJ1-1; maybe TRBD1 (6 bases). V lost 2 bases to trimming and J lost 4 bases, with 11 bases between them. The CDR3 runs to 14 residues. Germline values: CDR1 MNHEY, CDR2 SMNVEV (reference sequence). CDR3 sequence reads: CASSLQGRVTEAFF. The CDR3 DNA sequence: TGTGCCAGCAGTTTACAGGGGCGGGTCACTGAAGCTTTCTTT.

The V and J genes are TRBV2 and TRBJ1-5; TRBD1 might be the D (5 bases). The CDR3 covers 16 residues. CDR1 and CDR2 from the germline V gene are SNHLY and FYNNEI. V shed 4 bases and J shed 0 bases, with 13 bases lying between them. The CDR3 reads CASSGEGRHSNQPQHF. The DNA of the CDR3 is TGTGCCAGCAGTGGGGAGGGGAGACATAGCAATCAGCCCCAGCATTTT.

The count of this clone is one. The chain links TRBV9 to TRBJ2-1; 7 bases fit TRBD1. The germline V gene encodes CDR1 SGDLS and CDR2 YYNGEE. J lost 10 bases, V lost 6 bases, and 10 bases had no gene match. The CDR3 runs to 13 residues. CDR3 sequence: CASNSLTGHEQFF. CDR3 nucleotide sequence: TGTGCCAGCAACTCCTTGACAGGGCACGAGCAGTTCTTC.

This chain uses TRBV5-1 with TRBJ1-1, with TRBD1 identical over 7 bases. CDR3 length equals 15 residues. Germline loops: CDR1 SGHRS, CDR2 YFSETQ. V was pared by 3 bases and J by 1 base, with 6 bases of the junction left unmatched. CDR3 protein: CASSSNGDRNTEAFF. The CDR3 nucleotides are TGCGCCAGCAGCTCGAACGGGGACAGGAACACTGAAGCTTTCTTT.

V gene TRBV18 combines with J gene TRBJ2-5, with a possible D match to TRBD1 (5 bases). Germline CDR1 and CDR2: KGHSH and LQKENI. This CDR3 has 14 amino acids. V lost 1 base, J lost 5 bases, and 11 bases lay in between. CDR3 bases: TGTGCCAGCTCACCACTAAGGGGCGAGGAGACCCAGTACTTC. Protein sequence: CASSPLRGEETQYF.

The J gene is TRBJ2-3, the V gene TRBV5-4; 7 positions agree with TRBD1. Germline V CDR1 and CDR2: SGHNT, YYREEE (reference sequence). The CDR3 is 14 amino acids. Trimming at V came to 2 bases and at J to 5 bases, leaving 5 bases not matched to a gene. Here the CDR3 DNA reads TGTGCCAGCAGCTTAGGGGGCATGGGAGATACGCAGTATTTT. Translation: CASSLGGMGDTQYF.

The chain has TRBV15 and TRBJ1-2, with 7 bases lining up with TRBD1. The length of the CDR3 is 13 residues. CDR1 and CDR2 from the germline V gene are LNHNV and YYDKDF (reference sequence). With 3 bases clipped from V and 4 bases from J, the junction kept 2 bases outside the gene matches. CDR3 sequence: CATSRGQSYGYTF. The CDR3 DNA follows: TGTGCCACCAGCAGGGGACAGAGCTATGGCTACACCTTC.